This is a list of T cell receptor beta chains from one sample in a study of shared clonotypes between healthy human individuals. TCRdb's table, derived via immunoSEQ multiplex PCR, lists solely in-frame clones and lacks some. The repertoire consists of about 2.3 million clones, with 85% to 95% occurring once and the leading ten covering 0.39%. What was sequenced was naive CD4+ T cells from PBMCs. The receptors shown here come from a man younger than 35 in good health. Some clones in this sample may be carry-over from other donors' samples. Each CDR3 is given with its conserved first and last residue. The D gene is left open where the match is weak. A row's size may be missing; if present it is once, few, many or a size class.

v_gene,j_gene,abundance,d_gene,CDR3nt,CDR3aa
TRBV7-9,TRBJ1-1,.,.,TGTGCCAGCAGCCTCTTCGGGGGCTACGGGAACACTGAAGCTTTCTTT,CASSLFGGYGNTEAFF
TRBV19,TRBJ2-1,.,TRBD2,TGTGCCAGTAGTATGTCAGGGACTAGCGGGAGCCAAACTTCGCAGTTCTTC,CASSMSGTSGSQTSQFF
TRBV9,TRBJ2-7,once,.,TGTGCCAGCAGCGCGGACAGCGCCACGTACGAGCAGTACTTC,CASSADSATYEQYF
TRBV2,TRBJ1-5,.,TRBD1,TGTGCCAGCAGCCCGGGACAGTTCAATCAGCCCCAGCATTTT,CASSPGQFNQPQHF
TRBV4-1,TRBJ1-4,.,.,TGCGCCAGCAGCCAAGATCGGCAGGGCGGGATAAGACTGTTTTTT,CASSQDRQGGIRLFF
TRBV30,TRBJ1-1,.,TRBD1,TGTGCCTGGGACAGGGGCAGGAACACTGAAGCTTTCTTT,CAWDRGRNTEAFF
TRBV11-2,TRBJ1-2,.,.,TGTGCCAGCAGCCCTTACACGACTCATGGCTACACCTTC,CASSPYTTHGYTF
TRBV9,TRBJ1-4,.,.,TGTGCCAGCAGCGCCACCACAGGGTCGAGTGAAAAACTGTTTTTT,CASSATTGSSEKLFF
TRBV10-3,TRBJ2-7,.,TRBD2,TGTGCCATCAGTGAAGGACTAGCGGGAGGGCCTTCCTACGAGCAGTACTTC,CAISEGLAGGPSYEQYF
TRBV28,TRBJ2-7,.,.,TGTGCCAGCAGCGAAGGGACCATCTACGAGCAGTACTTC,CASSEGTIYEQYF
TRBV29-1,TRBJ1-5,.,.,TGCAGCGTTGGGGGGGGAGGACAGCCCCAGCATTTT,CSVGGGGQPQHF
TRBV6-6,TRBJ1-4,.,TRBD1,TGTGCCAGCAGTTACGCGGGGACAGGGCAAAAACTGTTTTTT,CASSYAGTGQKLFF
TRBV10-3,TRBJ1-2,.,.,TGTGCCACTTCCCCGGGGGACGGCCCTAATTATGGCTACACCTTC,CATSPGDGPNYGYTF
TRBV2,TRBJ2-5,.,.,TGTGCCAGCAGTGCTCAGGGTACGGAGACCCAGTACTTC,CASSAQGTETQYF
TRBV30,TRBJ2-1,once,TRBD2,TGTGCCTGGAGTGGACCGGGACTAGGGAACAATGAGCAGTTCTTC,CAWSGPGLGNNEQFF